The 26 T cell receptor beta chains below were found in one sample sequenced in a study of T cell repertoires in aging, cancer and after chemotherapy (dated by TCRdb to about 2019). Genomic DNA extracted from peripheral blood, rather than sorted cells or RNA, was used as the source for amplification of TCR beta rearrangements. TCRdb names Illumina MiSeq as the instrument used. Using a mixed TRB-A/B primer pool, multiplex touch-down PCR amplified rearranged TRB sequences covering the V, D and J segments. TCRdb reprocessing: public reads trimmed at Q25 with fastp, clones called with MiXCR, in-frame beta chains kept. Here each entry gathers all rows of one CDR3 protein and keeps the most common genes and DNA. The sample contains over 1,000 distinct CDR3 sequences, less than 30% of them found a single time. Over 90% of the sample lies in the top ten. The sample consisted of blood. Receptors were obtained from a human donor with a blood cancer.

This clonotype was observed a handful of times. The rearrangement uses TRBV6-6 and TRBJ1-2; tentatively, D is TRBD1 (5 bases). Germline V gene lookup returns CDR1 MNHNY and CDR2 SVGAGI (reference sequence). The CDR3 runs to 13 residues. V lost 10 bases and J 4 bases, leaving 16 bases between the germline ends. The CDR3 here is CATALGGGYGYTF. Here the CDR3 DNA reads TGTGCCACCGCCTTGGGGGGAGGCTATGGCTACACCTTC.

This sequence joins TRBV27 and TRBJ2-7; 7 nucleotides line up with TRBD1. Germline V gene data show CDR1 as MNHEY and CDR2 as SMNVEV (reference sequence). The CDR3 loop spans 14 amino acids. The ends lost 6 bases at V and 4 bases at J; junction bases unmatched: 9. The CDR3 sequence: CASRERDSGYEQYF. The CDR3, as DNA: TGTGCCAGCAGGGAGAGGGACAGTGGGTACGAGCAGTACTTC.

This chain uses TRBV6-2 or TRBV6-3 with TRBJ2-7; 7 nucleotides line up with TRBD2. The CDR3 consists of 15 residues. The J segment lost 3 bases and the V segment lost 7 bases, leaving 12 bases of the junction unmatched. Looked up from germline, CDR1 is MNHEY and CDR2 is SVGEGT. CDR3: CASTPSLAANYEQYF. The DNA for the CDR3 is TGTGCCAGCACCCCGAGTCTAGCGGCCAACTACGAGCAGTACTTC.

Only a few counts were recorded for this clonotype. This chain links TRBV28 with TRBJ1-2; possible D gene TRBD1, 5 bases. This CDR3 comprises 12 residues. Germline loops: CDR1 MDHEN, CDR2 SYDVKM. Trimming shortened V by 6 bases and J by 4 bases, and 9 bases separated the two germline ends. The CDR3 nucleotides read TGTGCCAGCAGCTACGACAGCTATGGCTACACCTTC. Encoded protein: CASSYDSYGYTF.

This chain uses TRBV12-3 or TRBV12-4 with TRBJ1-2, with a tentative D call TRBD1 (5 bases). Between the trimmed V and J ends, which lost 3 bases and 4 bases, there was a span of 9 bases. The CDR3 runs 13 residues. In DNA form, the CDR3 reads TGTGCCAGCAGTTTGGACACAATCTATGGCTACACCTTC. It is translated as CASSLDTIYGYTF.

This clonotype was seen just once. J is TRBJ1-2 and V is TRBV19; the match to TRBD1 covers 10 bases. The CDR3 loop spans 16 amino acids. Germline CDR1 and CDR2: LNHDA and SQIVND (reference sequence). Germline trimming cut 1 base from V and 7 bases from J; bases unmatched to any gene: 9. Here the CDR3 reads CASSIAGDRGIRGYTF. The CDR3 nucleotides are TGTGCCAGTAGTATAGCCGGGGACAGGGGCATTCGTGGCTACACCTTC.

The chain couples TRBV27 to TRBJ2-7; TRBD2 matches at 14 bases. V lost 6 bases to trimming and J lost 2 bases; unmatched junction nucleotides: 21. The CDR3 spans 21 residues. From germline, CDR1 is MNHEY and CDR2 SMNVEV (reference sequence). The CDR3 protein is CASSKDLRGTSGSSPAYEQYF. Here the CDR3 DNA reads TGTGCCAGCAGCAAAGATCTGAGAGGGACTAGCGGGAGTTCCCCAGCCTACGAGCAGTACTTC.

By share, this clonotype ranks as medium-sized. CDR3 DNA: TGTGCCAGCAGTCGATCTCCGGGACCGGGAAACACCATATATTTT. Translation gives CASSRSPGPGNTIYF. The chain carries TRBV27 and TRBJ1-3; D is possibly TRBD1 (5 bases). The V end lost 5 bases, the J end lost 4 bases, and 15 bases lay between the germline ends. The CDR3 runs to 15 residues. Germline lookup yields CDR1 MNHEY and CDR2 SMNVEV (reference sequence).

V and J are TRBV7-9 and TRBJ1-5; D remains unclear. This CDR3 contains 14 residues. The germline gives CDR1 SEHNR, CDR2 FQNEAQ (reference sequence). V shed 2 bases and J shed 6 bases, with 11 bases lying between them. CDR3 amino acids: CASSLRGAGQPQHF. In nucleotides, the CDR3 is TGTGCCAGCAGCTTACGTGGCGCGGGTCAGCCCCAGCATTTT.

The rearrangement joins TRBV6-2 or TRBV6-3 to TRBJ2-1; 9 bases map to TRBD2. Germline loops: CDR1 MNHEY, CDR2 SVGEGT. This CDR3 spans 15 amino acids. With 5 bases clipped from V and 6 bases from J, the junction kept 8 bases outside the gene matches. The CDR3: CASSLAGKIANEQFF. CDR3 sequence (DNA): TGTGCCAGCAGTCTAGCGGGAAAGATCGCCAATGAGCAGTTCTTC.

This clonotype is labeled as medium-sized. J is TRBJ2-7 and V is TRBV6-5, with TRBD2 matching over 11 bases. The CDR3 totals 15 residues. The germline CDR1 and CDR2 sequences are MNHEY and SVGAGI. The V segment lost 6 bases and the J segment 1 base; nucleotides outside the gene matches: 5. In DNA form, the CDR3 reads TGTGCCAGCAGCTTCGGGACTAGCGGATCCTACGAGCAGTACTTC. As protein: CASSFGTSGSYEQYF.

This clonotype is categorized as medium-sized (0.01 to 0.1%). The chain links TRBV19 to TRBJ2-3, with D maybe TRBD1 (6 bases). Trimming removed 1 base at V and 2 bases at J, with 7 bases between. Germline assignment: CDR1 LNHDA and CDR2 SQIVND (reference sequence). The CDR3 consists of 14 residues. CDR3 nucleotides: TGTGCCAGTAGTATAGGGACAGCCACAGATACGCAGTATTTT. Translated: CASSIGTATDTQYF. Combining the CDR3 with reference TRBV19 and TRBJ2-3 gives the whole variable domain DGGITQSPKYLFRKEGQNVTLSCEQNLNHDAMYWYRQDPGQGLRLIYYSQIVNDFQKGDIAEGYSVSREKKESFPLTVTSAQKNPTAFYLCASSIGTATDTQYFGPGTRLTVL.

V gene TRBV24-1 combines with J gene TRBJ2-2; the D gene could be TRBD1 or TRBD2 (5 bases each). Germline V gene lookup returns CDR1 KGHDR and CDR2 SFDVKD. The CDR3 extends over 16 amino acids. V was clipped by 4 bases and J by 5 bases, with 16 bases between them. CDR3 loop: CATSDAGTARTGELFF. The CDR3 DNA sequence: TGTGCCACCAGTGACGCCGGGACCGCCAGAACCGGGGAGCTGTTTTTT.

By share, this clonotype ranks as medium-sized. The rearrangement links TRBV29-1 to TRBJ1-1; D is possibly TRBD1 (5 bases). CDR3 length: 13 amino acids. V gave up 6 bases and J gave up 8 bases, with 19 bases separating them. Per germline, CDR1 SQVTM and CDR2 ANQGSEA. This CDR3 is CSVRPTGLGEAFF. The CDR3 region has the DNA TGCAGCGTAAGACCCACGGGGCTCGGGGAAGCTTTCTTT. Supplemented by reference TRBV29-1 and TRBJ1-1, the full variable domain reads SAVISQKPSRDICQRGTSLTIQCQVDSQVTMMFWYRQQPGQSLTLIATANQGSEATYESGFVIDKFPISRPNLTFSTLTVSNMSPEDSSIYLCSVRPTGLGEAFFGQGTRLTVV.

Within the sample, this clonotype is medium-sized. This chain connects TRBV27 to TRBJ2-1; D tentatively fits TRBD1 or TRBD2 (5 bases each). The germline V gene has CDR1 MNHEY and CDR2 SMNVEV (reference sequence). The CDR3 has 14 residues. V was cut by 11 bases and J by 2 bases, with 16 bases left in between. The CDR3 region has the DNA TGTGCCGCGGGTGGGGACGGGACCTACAATGAGCAGTTCTTC. Translated, it gives CAAGGDGTYNEQFF.

This chain uses TRBV5-6 with TRBJ2-3; no clear D. Germline V gene sequence: CDR1 SGHDT, CDR2 YYEEEE. The CDR3 extends over 13 amino acids. The germline V and J ends were trimmed by 0 bases and 0 bases, with 2 bases remaining between them. The CDR3: CASSLDSTDTQYF. DNA for the CDR3: TGTGCCAGCAGCTTGGACAGCACAGATACGCAGTATTTT.

V is TRBV6-6 and J is TRBJ2-7, with a tentative D call TRBD2 (6 bases). CDR1 and CDR2 (germline): MNHNY, SVGAGI (reference sequence). Trimming removed 8 bases at V and 6 bases at J, with 20 bases between. The CDR3 runs 14 residues. This chain's CDR3 is CASSKSGGGGEQYF. The CDR3, as DNA: TGTGCCAGCTCTAAGTCTGGTGGGGGAGGCGAGCAGTACTTC.

This clonotype rates as medium-sized (0.01 to 0.1%). The V gene is TRBV19, the J gene TRBJ2-7; a weak D match, TRBD2 (5 bases). V shed 3 bases and J shed 2 bases, with 8 bases lying between them. The germline V gene has CDR1 LNHDA and CDR2 SQIVND (reference sequence). The CDR3 is 13 amino acids. The CDR3 DNA reads TGTGCCAGTAGTATGGCGGGTCCCTACGAGCAGTACTTC. Protein: CASSMAGPYEQYF.

The genes are TRBV24-1 and TRBJ2-1, with a tentative D call TRBD1 (5 bases). There are 14 residues in the CDR3. With 7 bases removed from V and 4 bases from J, the gap between germline ends came to 13 bases. Germline CDR1 and CDR2: KGHDR and SFDVKD. Here the CDR3 DNA reads TGTGCCACCAGGGCACGCACAGGTTACAATGAGCAGTTCTTC. Translated: CATRARTGYNEQFF.

The CDR3 DNA reads as TGCAGTGCTAGAGTCCGCCCCGCGAGCGTGTACTACGAGCAGTACTTC. It is translated as CSARVRPASVYYEQYF. The chain couples TRBV20-1 to TRBJ2-7, with D uncertain. V shed 1 base and J shed 3 bases, with 19 bases lying between them. Per germline, CDR1 DFQATT and CDR2 SNEGSKA (reference sequence). The CDR3 sequence is 16 residues long.

By proportion, this clonotype is medium-sized. The CDR3 bases are TGTGCCAGCAATATAAGGGGAGGTGAGCAGTTCTTC. This translates into CASNIRGGEQFF. This rearrangement joins TRBV6-5 to TRBJ2-1; weak D call: TRBD2 (6 bases). The germline CDR1 and CDR2 sequences are MNHEY and SVGAGI. The CDR3 has 12 amino acids. The ends were cut back, 7 bases at V and 9 bases at J, with 13 bases in the middle.

The chain links TRBV20-1 to TRBJ1-5, with D tentatively TRBD1 (5 bases). Trimming left V 3 bases short and J 5 bases short, with 11 bases between. CDR1 is DFQATT, CDR2 SNEGSKA, per germline (reference sequence). CDR3 length: 13 residues. The CDR3 DNA reads as TGCAGTGCTAGGAGGACACTAGATCAGCCCCAGCATTTT. It translates to CSARRTLDQPQHF.

Sample share makes this clonotype medium-sized. CDR3 amino acids: CASSDRGNEQFF. The CDR3 DNA sequence: TGTGCCAGCAGCGACAGGGGGAATGAGCAGTTCTTC. V and J are TRBV12-3 or TRBV12-4 and TRBJ2-1; TRBD1 agrees at 9 bases. J gave up 7 bases and V 6 bases, and 1 base lay outside the gene matches. The CDR3 runs to 12 residues.

The CDR3, as DNA: TGTGCCAGCAGTCCAGACAGGGAAGGGGGCAATCAGCCCCAGCATTTT. Translated: CASSPDREGGNQPQHF. The gene calls are TRBV27 and TRBJ1-5; 7 bases fit TRBD1. The CDR3 runs 16 residues. Germline lookup yields CDR1 MNHEY and CDR2 SMNVEV (reference sequence). Germline trimming cut 5 bases from V and 2 bases from J; bases unmatched to any gene: 9.

In this sample, this clonotype turned up once. The J gene is TRBJ2-1, the V gene TRBV6-1, with TRBD1 identical over 9 bases. CDR1 is MNHNS and CDR2 is SASEGT in the germline V gene. Losses at the gene ends were 5 bases for V and 1 base for J; bases not matched to a gene: 3. This CDR3 is built from 15 residues. The CDR3 region has the DNA TGTGCCAGCAGTTCGGGGACAGGGTCCTACAATGAGCAGTTCTTC. The encoded protein is CASSSGTGSYNEQFF.

This clonotype is medium-sized. The chain recombines TRBV27 with TRBJ1-1; D is uncertain. V lost 1 base to trimming and J lost 6 bases, with 9 bases between them. This CDR3 is 13 amino acids long. Germline lookup yields CDR1 MNHEY and CDR2 SMNVEV (reference sequence). Here the CDR3 reads CASSLFQDAEAFF. The CDR3 DNA is TGTGCCAGCAGTTTATTTCAGGACGCTGAAGCTTTCTTT.